These T cell receptor beta chains were read from a single sample in a study of PD-L1 blockade in urothelial cancer. The data were produced by immunoSEQ multiplex PCR, yet TCRdb's version contains in-frame clones alone and is incomplete. Counted here are some 63,000 clones, around 81% occurring once; the ten biggest clones make up around 5.4%. Sequenced here: PBMCs, sampled around atezolizumab (anti-PD-L1) treatment. All receptors derive from a man between 65 and 85 years old with urothelial cancer. CDR3s include the opening cysteine and the closing phenylalanine or tryptophan. The order of the fields is clone size, D gene, J gene, V gene, CDR3 DNA, CDR3 protein. D genes are given only for firm matches. Clone size appears in some rows only: once, few, many, or a class for an expanded clone.

size: .
D: .
J: TRBJ1-6
V: TRBV27
DNA: TGTGCCAGCAGTTTCGCCAGCGGCGTCAGTTATAATTCACCCCTCCACTTT
CDR3: CASSFASGVSYNSPLHF

size: .
D: .
J: TRBJ2-1
V: TRBV6-4
DNA: TGTGCCAGCAGTGACGGTTTAGAAGATGAGCAGTTCTTC
CDR3: CASSDGLEDEQFF

size: .
D: .
J: TRBJ1-1
V: TRBV29-1
DNA: TGCAGCGTTCGGGAAGCCCTGAACACTGAAGCTTTCTTT
CDR3: CSVREALNTEAFF

size: few
D: TRBD1
J: TRBJ1-5
V: TRBV7-2
DNA: TGTGCCAGCAGCCAACAGGGGGGGAACAATCAGCCCCAGCATTTT
CDR3: CASSQQGGNNQPQHF

size: .
D: TRBD1
J: TRBJ1-3
V: TRBV7-2
DNA: TGTGCCAGCAGCCGGGGACAGGGGGCATCTGGAAACACCATATATTTT
CDR3: CASSRGQGASGNTIYF

size: .
D: .
J: TRBJ1-1
V: TRBV10-2
DNA: TGCGCCAGCAGCAATACACAGAACACTGAAGCTTTCTTT
CDR3: CASSNTQNTEAFF

size: .
D: .
J: TRBJ2-1
V: TRBV7-9
DNA: TGTGCCAGCAGCCAGAGAGGGGGGCGGGGGATCAATGAGCAGTTCTTC
CDR3: CASSQRGGRGINEQFF

size: few
D: .
J: TRBJ2-2
V: TRBV5-1
DNA: TGCGCCAGCAGCTTGGACAGCGGGGAGCTGTTTTTT
CDR3: CASSLDSGELFF

size: .
D: TRBD1
J: TRBJ1-2
V: TRBV6-5
DNA: TGTGCCAGCGCCCCAGACAGGGGCTATGGCTACACCTTC
CDR3: CASAPDRGYGYTF

size: .
D: TRBD1
J: TRBJ1-5
V: TRBV5-8
DNA: TGTGCCAGCAGCTTGGGGCAGGGGGGCTTTAATCAGCCCCAGCATTTT
CDR3: CASSLGQGGFNQPQHF

size: .
D: .
J: TRBJ1-2
V: TRBV30
DNA: TGTGCCGGTAGCGGTCTGGGTGACTATGGCTACACCTTC
CDR3: CAGSGLGDYGYTF

size: .
D: .
J: TRBJ2-7
V: TRBV25-1
DNA: TGTGCCAGCAGTGATGGCAGGCTCTACGAGCAGTACTTC
CDR3: CASSDGRLYEQYF

size: .
D: .
J: TRBJ2-1
V: TRBV19
DNA: TGTGCCAGTAGTATAATCCAGGGTCAAAATGAGCAGTTCTTC
CDR3: CASSIIQGQNEQFF

size: .
D: TRBD2
J: TRBJ2-1
V: TRBV27
DNA: TGTGCCAGCCAACTAGCGGGAGGACTAGGTGAGCAGTTCTTC
CDR3: CASQLAGGLGEQFF

size: .
D: .
J: TRBJ2-3
V: TRBV9
DNA: TGTGCCAGCAGCGTAGCTCAAGGAGGGGCCACAGATACGCAGTATTTT
CDR3: CASSVAQGGATDTQYF

size: .
D: TRBD1
J: TRBJ1-4
V: TRBV4-1
DNA: TGCGCCAGCAGCCAGACCGGGACAGGGAATGAAAAACTGTTTTTT
CDR3: CASSQTGTGNEKLFF

size: .
D: .
J: TRBJ1-2
V: TRBV7-2
DNA: TGTGCCAGCAGCCAGTCGAATTATGGCTATGGCTACACCTTC
CDR3: CASSQSNYGYGYTF

size: .
D: .
J: TRBJ1-5
V: TRBV5-1
DNA: TGCGCCAGCAGCTTGGACAGTCCGGCAGATCAGCCCCAGCATTTT
CDR3: CASSLDSPADQPQHF

size: .
D: TRBD2
J: TRBJ2-1
V: TRBV29-1
DNA: TGCAGCGTTGAAGGCGGGGGGGCCTACAATGAGCAGTTCTTC
CDR3: CSVEGGGAYNEQFF

size: few
D: .
J: TRBJ1-2
V: TRBV27
DNA: TGTGCCAGCAGTTGGGGGGGCGGGGGCGCCTATGGCTACACCTTC
CDR3: CASSWGGGGAYGYTF

size: .
D: .
J: TRBJ1-2
V: TRBV30
DNA: TGTGCCTGGAGCCAGACAGGAGATGGCTACACCTTC
CDR3: CAWSQTGDGYTF

size: .
D: TRBD2
J: TRBJ2-1
V: TRBV5-4
DNA: TGTGCCAGCAGCTTACTAGCGGGTGGGAATGAGCAGTTCTTC
CDR3: CASSLLAGGNEQFF

size: .
D: .
J: TRBJ1-1
V: TRBV7-6
DNA: TGTGCCAGCAGCTTCCAGGCTAACACTGAAGCTTTCTTT
CDR3: CASSFQANTEAFF

size: few
D: TRBD1
J: TRBJ2-7
V: TRBV5-4
DNA: TGTGCCAGCAGTTCTCAGGGGGCGCGGGAGCAGTACTTC
CDR3: CASSSQGAREQYF

size: .
D: TRBD2
J: TRBJ2-1
V: TRBV29-1
DNA: TGCAGCGTTCTGACCGGACTAGCGGAGTTATACAATGAGCAGTTCTTC
CDR3: CSVLTGLAELYNEQFF

size: .
D: TRBD1
J: TRBJ1-1
V: TRBV5-6
DNA: TGTGCCAGCAGCTCTACAGGGGGCGATTTAACTGAAGCTTTCTTT
CDR3: CASSSTGGDLTEAFF

size: .
D: TRBD1
J: TRBJ1-2
V: TRBV15
DNA: TGTGCCACCAGCAGCTCCGGGACAGGGTCCTATGGCTACACCTTC
CDR3: CATSSSGTGSYGYTF

size: .
D: TRBD1
J: TRBJ2-5
V: TRBV7-6
DNA: TGTGCCAGCAGCCTCAGGGGGCAGGCAGAGACCCAGTACTTC
CDR3: CASSLRGQAETQYF

size: .
D: .
J: TRBJ1-2
V: TRBV30
DNA: TGTGCCTGGGGGCGCGACAGGCCGAAGGGCTACACCTTC
CDR3: CAWGRDRPKGYTF

size: .
D: TRBD2
J: TRBJ2-5
V: TRBV7-2
DNA: TGTGCCAGCAGCTTAAAGGCGGTGGGACTAGCGGGAATGGAGACCCAGTACTTC
CDR3: CASSLKAVGLAGMETQYF

size: once
D: .
J: TRBJ1-4
V: TRBV27
DNA: TGTGCCAGCAGTCGCGCTCGACAGGTCTCTAATGAAAAACTGTTTTTT
CDR3: CASSRARQVSNEKLFF

size: .
D: .
J: TRBJ1-1
V: TRBV6-6
DNA: TGTGCCAGCAGCCGGACCTCAGGCGGGACTGAAGCTTTCTTT
CDR3: CASSRTSGGTEAFF

size: .
D: .
J: TRBJ2-5
V: TRBV10-1
DNA: TGCGCCAGCAGTGAGTCCCAGGGGAAGGGGGAGACCCAGTACTTC
CDR3: CASSESQGKGETQYF

size: .
D: TRBD1
J: TRBJ2-3
V: TRBV5-1
DNA: TGCGCCAGCAGCTTGGGCGGGACAGGGGGTTTTTCAGATACGCAGTATTTT
CDR3: CASSLGGTGGFSDTQYF

size: .
D: .
J: TRBJ1-1
V: TRBV5-6
DNA: TGTGCCAGCAGCCCCGGACAGACGAACACTGAAGCTTTCTTT
CDR3: CASSPGQTNTEAFF

size: .
D: TRBD2
J: TRBJ2-5
V: TRBV5-1
DNA: TGCGCCAGCAGCCCCGGGACTAGCGGGGACCAAGAGACCCAGTACTTC
CDR3: CASSPGTSGDQETQYF